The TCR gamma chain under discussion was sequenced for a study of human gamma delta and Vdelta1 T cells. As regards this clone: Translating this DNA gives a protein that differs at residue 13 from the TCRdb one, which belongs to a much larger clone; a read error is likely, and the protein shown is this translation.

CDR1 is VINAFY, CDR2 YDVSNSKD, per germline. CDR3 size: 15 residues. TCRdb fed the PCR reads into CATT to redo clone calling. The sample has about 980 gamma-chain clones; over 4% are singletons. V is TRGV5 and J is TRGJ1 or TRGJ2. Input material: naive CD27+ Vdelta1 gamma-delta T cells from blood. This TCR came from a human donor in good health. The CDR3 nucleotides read TGTGCCACCTGGGACAGGCGGGGACCTGGCTATAAGGAACTCTTT. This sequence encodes CATWDRRGPGYKELF.